This T cell receptor (beta chain) originates from a study of blood T cell repertoires in COVID-19. This CDR3 is 15 amino acids long. CDR1 and CDR2 from the germline V gene are SGDLS and YYNGEE. V lost 3 bases, J lost 4 bases, and 5 bases stayed unmatched. Libraries were prepared by immunoSEQ multiplex PCR; TCRdb keeps only in-frame clonotypes and omits some of them. The table records roughly 100,000 clones, roughly 84% of them present only once. What was sequenced was peripheral blood. This receptor was taken from a human donor in a cohort sampled during active COVID-19. V and J are TRBV9 and TRBJ2-4; 9 bases align to TRBD1. Here the CDR3 reads CASSALGQGKNIQYF. The DNA of the CDR3 is TGTGCCAGCAGCGCACTGGGACAGGGAAAAAACATTCAGTACTTC.